The 3 T cell receptor beta chains below all came from one sample that was sequenced in a study of CD8 T cells in ankylosing spondylitis. TCRdb processed the 5' RACE reads anew with MiXCR; each CDR3 protein has one entry. The table records a few hundred thousand distinct CDR3 sequences, roughly 10% of them present only once. Sequencing was carried out using blood, either unsorted or a sorted T cell fraction (not recorded which). These TCRs come from a male donor with ankylosing spondylitis or in good health (not recorded which).

Ten or more counts support this clonotype. V is TRBV6-1 and J is TRBJ2-5; TRBD1 agrees at 7 bases. The CDR3 loop spans 14 amino acids. CDR1 is MNHNS and CDR2 is SASEGT in the germline V gene. The ends lost 7 bases at V and 2 bases at J; junction bases unmatched: 7. The CDR3 DNA follows: TGTGCCAGCAACGAAGGGGGCAGGCAAGAGACCCAGTACTTC. This gives the protein CASNEGGRQETQYF.

This clonotype was observed a few times. The chain employs TRBV5-1 and TRBJ2-7, with D hard to call. The CDR3 totals 14 residues. Germline CDR1 SGHRS, CDR2 YFSETQ. V was clipped by 2 bases and J by 3 bases, with 12 bases between them. The DNA for the CDR3 is TGCGCCAGCAGCTTAAGTCCGGTTGTCTACGAGCAGTACTTC. Translation gives CASSLSPVVYEQYF.

This clonotype was recorded at least ten times. The chain joins TRBV3-1 to TRBJ2-1, with D possibly TRBD2 on 7 matching bases. In germline, CDR1 is LGHDT, CDR2 YNNKEL (reference sequence). Trimming took off 1 base at V and 8 bases at J, with 21 bases between the two ends. The CDR3 extends over 17 amino acids. The CDR3 sequence: CASSQGGRRGPLDEQFF. In nucleotides, the CDR3 is TGTGCCAGCAGCCAAGGAGGGAGGCGGGGGCCCCTCGATGAGCAGTTCTTC.